This T cell receptor beta chain emerged from a study of T cell repertoires and HLA-DP antigens. Overall study: Transduced HeLa cells presented HLA-DP to CD4+ T cells. The donors, ranging 18-to-29 to 60-to-69 years, included a couple of males and one female.

This clone was observed a single time. Its antigen is not known. The primer mix covered 54 TRBV segments and 13 TRBJ segments. For pre-culture CD4+ samples, the target was 150,000 to 200,000 T cell genomes. Generated by immunoSEQ multiplex PCR, the TCRdb table keeps only in-frame clones and is missing some. The sample carries approximately 90,000 clones, more than 75% recorded once. The germline gives CDR1 SGHNT, CDR2 YYREEE (reference sequence). The V gene lost 0 bases and the J gene lost 0 bases, with 9 bases spanning the gap. The CDR3 extends over 15 amino acids. This sequence joins TRBV5-4 and TRBJ1-1; D is unclear. The sequenced sample consisted of CD4+ T cells from PBMCs. The sequence came from a man over 45 in good health and CMV-seronegative. CDR3 coding DNA: TGTGCCAGCAGCTTGGCTAGCAGGATGAACACTGAAGCTTTCTTT. Translation: CASSLASRMNTEAFF.